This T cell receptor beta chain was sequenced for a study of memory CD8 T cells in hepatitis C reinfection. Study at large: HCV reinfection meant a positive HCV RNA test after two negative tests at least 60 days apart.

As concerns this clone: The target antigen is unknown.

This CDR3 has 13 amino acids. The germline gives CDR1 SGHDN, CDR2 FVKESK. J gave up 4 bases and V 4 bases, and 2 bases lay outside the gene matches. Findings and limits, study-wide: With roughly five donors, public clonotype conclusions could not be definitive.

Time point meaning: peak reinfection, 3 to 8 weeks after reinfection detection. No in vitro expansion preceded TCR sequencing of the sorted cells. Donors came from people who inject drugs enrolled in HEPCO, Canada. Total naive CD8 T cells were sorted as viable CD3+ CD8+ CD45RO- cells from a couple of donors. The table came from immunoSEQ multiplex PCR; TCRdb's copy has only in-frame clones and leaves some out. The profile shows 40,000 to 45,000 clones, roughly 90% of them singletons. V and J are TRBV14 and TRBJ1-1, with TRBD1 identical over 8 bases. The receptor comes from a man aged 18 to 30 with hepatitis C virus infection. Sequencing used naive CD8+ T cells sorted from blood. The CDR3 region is CASSRTGGTEAFF. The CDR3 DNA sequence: TGTGCCAGCAGCCGTACAGGGGGCACTGAAGCTTTCTTT. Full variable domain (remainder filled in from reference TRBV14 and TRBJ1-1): EAGVTQFPSHSVIEKGQTVTLRCDPISGHDNLYWYRRVMGKEIKFLLHFVKESKQDESGMPNNRFLAERTGGTYSTLKVQPAELEDSGVYFCASSRTGGTEAFFGQGTRLTVV.